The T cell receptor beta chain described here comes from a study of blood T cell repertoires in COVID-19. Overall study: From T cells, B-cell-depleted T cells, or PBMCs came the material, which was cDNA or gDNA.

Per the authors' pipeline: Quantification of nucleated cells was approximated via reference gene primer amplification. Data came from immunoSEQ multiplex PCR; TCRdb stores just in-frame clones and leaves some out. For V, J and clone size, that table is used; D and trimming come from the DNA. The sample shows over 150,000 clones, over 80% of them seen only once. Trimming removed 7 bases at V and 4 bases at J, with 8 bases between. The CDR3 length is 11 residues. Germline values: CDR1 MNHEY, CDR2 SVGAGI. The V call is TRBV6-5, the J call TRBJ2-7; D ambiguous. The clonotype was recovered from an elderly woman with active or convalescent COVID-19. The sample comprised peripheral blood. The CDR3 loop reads CASNIHYEQYF. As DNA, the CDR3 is TGTGCCAGCAATATACATTACGAGCAGTACTTC.